The clone carrying this T cell receptor (beta chain) was found a few times. The antigen is undetermined. The data stem from a study of T cell repertoires in cytomegalovirus infection. Study at large: In public TCR beta signatures, there were indications of both CMV infection and matching HLA type. General study findings and limits: In two of eight donors, the top clonotype was HLA-C-restricted CMV-specific.

The germline gives CDR1 MGHRA, CDR2 YSYEKL. Trimming shortened V by 1 base and J by 0 bases, and 22 bases separated the two germline ends. The length of the CDR3 is 20 residues. MiXCR, run by TCRdb on the reads, gives a single entry per CDR3 protein. The repertoire consists of around 250,000 distinct CDR3 sequences, with approximately 15% occurring once and the leading ten covering 40% to 55%. The TCR was taken from a human donor in good health (CMV status not recorded). Some clones in this sample may be carry-over from other donors' samples. Sequenced input: CD8+ T cells from PBMCs. The chain has TRBV4-1 and TRBJ1-3; D gene unclear. Written as DNA, the CDR3 is TGCGCCAGCAGCCAAGTTGGGTACTTGGGAGGGTCGAGCTCTGGAAACACCATATATTTT. This gives the protein CASSQVGYLGGSSSGNTIYF.